The source of this T cell receptor (beta chain) is a study of T cell repertoires in cytomegalovirus infection. Study in general: HLA-C-restricted CMV epitopes, recently identified, and well-studied HLA-B-restricted ones were used by the study.

This clonotype came up a few times. Its antigen is undetermined. Germline CDR1 and CDR2: MGHRA and YSYEKL. The CDR3 length is 16 residues. Losses at the gene ends were 1 base for V and 6 bases for J; bases not matched to a gene: 9. TCRdb passed the reads through MiXCR, listing each CDR3 protein once. The sample records around 770,000 distinct CDR3 sequences, 29% being singletons. This clonotype was sampled from a human donor in good health (CMV status not recorded). Some clones in this sample may be carry-over from other donors' samples. The sample was cultured CD8+ T cells from PBMCs, taken from culture after CMV antigen stimulation. V gene TRBV4-1 combines with J gene TRBJ1-2; 9 bases fit TRBD1. The CDR3 spells CASSQGGGQGSNGYTF. The CDR3 DNA reads as TGCGCCAGCAGCCAAGGGGGGGGACAGGGTAGTAATGGCTACACCTTC.